This is a list of T cell receptor beta chains from one sample in a study of T cell responses to AZD1222 COVID-19 vaccine. Generated by immunoSEQ multiplex PCR, the TCRdb table keeps only in-frame clones and is missing some. The data show 120,000 or so clones, around 83% seen once. Source: peripheral blood, taken 28 days after the second AZD1222 dose. The receptors originated from an adult who received the AZD1222 COVID-19 vaccine. CDR3s include the opening cysteine and the closing phenylalanine or tryptophan. Fields, in order: D gene, J gene, clone size, V gene, CDR3 protein, CDR3 DNA. The D gene is left open where the match is weak. Clone sizes are given selectively: once, few, many, or a class where the clone is expanded.

-,TRBJ1-1,once,TRBV7-9,CASSLGLRTEAFF,TGTGCCAGCAGCCTAGGGCTGCGAACTGAAGCTTTCTTT
-,TRBJ1-2,-,TRBV18,CASSPPRKGQGNYGYTF,TGTGCCAGCTCACCACCCCGGAAGGGTCAGGGTAACTATGGCTACACCTTC
-,TRBJ1-5,-,TRBV27,CASSFLGLGQPQHF,TGTGCCAGCAGTTTCTTGGGGCTGGGGCAGCCCCAGCATTTT
-,TRBJ1-4,-,TRBV7-6,CASSYGGRQGNEKLFF,TGTGCCAGCAGCTACGGTGGGCGTCAGGGTAATGAAAAACTGTTTTTT
-,TRBJ1-1,-,TRBV7-3,CASSPPAGEAFF,TGTGCCAGCAGCCCGCCGGCAGGGGAAGCTTTCTTT
-,TRBJ2-5,-,TRBV5-1,CASSAQNHQETQYF,TGCGCCAGCAGTGCCCAAAACCATCAAGAGACCCAGTACTTC
-,TRBJ2-6,-,TRBV7-3,CASSLLGAGANVLTF,TGTGCCAGCAGCTTATTAGGGGCTGGGGCCAACGTCCTGACTTTC
-,TRBJ2-5,-,TRBV15,CATSRVSGDQETQYF,TGTGCCACCAGCAGAGTATCCGGAGACCAAGAGACCCAGTACTTC
TRBD1,TRBJ1-2,-,TRBV18,CASSRGTGGEYGYTF,TGTGCCAGCTCACGCGGGACAGGGGGCGAATATGGCTACACCTTC
TRBD2,TRBJ2-1,-,TRBV20-1,CSASRRASGGANEQFF,TGCAGTGCTAGTCGGAGGGCCAGCGGGGGGGCCAATGAGCAGTTCTTC
TRBD2,TRBJ2-7,-,TRBV3-1/TRBV3-2,CASSQGTSGYEQYF,TGTGCCAGCAGCCAAGGGACTAGCGGCTACGAGCAGTACTTC
TRBD1,TRBJ2-7,-,TRBV11-2,CASRLGQGAYEQYF,TGTGCCAGCAGACTTGGACAGGGGGCCTACGAGCAGTACTTC
TRBD2,TRBJ2-1,-,TRBV7-2,CASSSLGRGSRPYNEQFF,TGTGCCAGCAGCTCCCTGGGGAGGGGTAGTAGGCCCTACAATGAGCAGTTCTTC
-,TRBJ2-1,-,TRBV7-2,CASSPGGPSEQFF,TGTGCCAGCAGCCCAGGGGGGCCGTCTGAGCAGTTCTTC
-,TRBJ1-1,-,TRBV5-8,CASSLGRVNTEAFF,TGTGCCAGCAGCTTGGGACGGGTGAACACTGAAGCTTTCTTT
TRBD1,TRBJ2-7,-,TRBV11-3,CASSRDRYEQYF,TGTGCCAGCAGCCGGGACAGATACGAGCAGTACTTC
-,TRBJ1-1,-,TRBV7-3,CASSLRGTGEAFF,TGTGCCAGCAGCTTACGGGGGACGGGTGAAGCTTTCTTT
TRBD1,TRBJ1-4,-,TRBV28,CASSLQGASTNEKLFF,TGTGCCAGCAGTTTACAGGGGGCGTCAACTAATGAAAAACTGTTTTTT